The 8 T cell receptor beta chains given below trace back to one sample, sequenced in a study of yellow fever vaccine responses in identical twins (dated by TCRdb to between 2018 and 2020). The library was made by RT-PCR. Data came from an Illumina HiSeq 2500. TCRdb passed the public sequencing reads through fastp at Q25 and MiXCR, retaining productive beta sequences. Records with the same CDR3 protein are collapsed into one entry carrying the most frequent genes and DNA. This sample comprises roughly 17,000 distinct CDR3 sequences, just over 60% of them detected only once. The ten top clones hold more than 7.5% of the sample. The specimen was T cells from blood (PBMCs), unsorted or a sorted subset (not recorded which), collected before or after yellow fever vaccination (not recorded which). Receptors were obtained from a woman aged 18-29 years who received the yellow fever vaccine. Donor details come from another sample of the same person, matched by shared clones.

The gene calls are TRBV11-1 and TRBJ2-2; 10 positions agree with TRBD1. The germline CDR1 and CDR2 sequences are SGHAT and FQDESV (reference sequence). This CDR3 spans 17 amino acids. The V segment lost 3 bases and the J segment 0 bases; nucleotides outside the gene matches: 4. The CDR3: CASSFTGTGANTGELFF. The DNA for the CDR3 is TGTGCCAGCAGCTTTACCGGGACAGGGGCGAACACCGGGGAGCTGTTTTTT.

A few counts support this clonotype. The rearrangement joins TRBV13 to TRBJ2-5, with TRBD2 identical over 12 bases. This CDR3 is 14 amino acids long. CDR1 and CDR2 from the germline V gene are PRHDT and FYEKMQ (reference sequence). With 6 bases clipped from V and 4 bases from J, the junction kept 3 bases outside the gene matches. The DNA of the CDR3 is TGTGCCAGCAGAATGACTAGCGGGGGAGAGACCCAGTACTTC. Encoded protein: CASRMTSGGETQYF.

This clonotype has just a few counts. The chain combines TRBV28 with TRBJ1-2; D is possibly TRBD1 (5 bases). Trimming cost V 8 bases and J 2 bases, with 6 bases left between them. This CDR3 is built from 11 residues. Germline CDR1 reads MDHEN; CDR2 reads SYDVKM. CDR3 loop: CASWDNYGYTF. CDR3 bases: TGTGCCAGCTGGGACAACTATGGCTACACCTTC.

CDR3 bases: TGTGCCAGCAGCTTAGGTAGGGCCAATTCACCCCTCCACTTT. The encoded protein is CASSLGRANSPLHF. The V call is TRBV7-6, the J call TRBJ1-6; D remains unclear. V was clipped by 1 base and J by 7 bases, with 8 bases between them. Germline V gene data show CDR1 as SGHVS and CDR2 as FNYEAQ. The CDR3 has 14 amino acids.

The chain links TRBV20-1 to TRBJ2-1; D uncertain. This CDR3 is built from 14 residues. Trimming shortened V by 6 bases and J by 3 bases, and 15 bases separated the two germline ends. Germline-derived CDR1 and CDR2 are DFQATT and SNEGSKA (reference sequence). The chain's CDR3 is CSAVHGTDYNEQFF. CDR3 DNA: TGCAGTGCCGTGCATGGTACAGACTACAATGAGCAGTTCTTC.

This chain uses TRBV11-1 with TRBJ2-5; tentative D call: TRBD2 (5 bases). The germline V and J ends were trimmed by 0 bases and 4 bases, with 6 bases remaining between them. The CDR3 contains 13 residues. Germline-derived CDR1 and CDR2 are SGHAT and FQDESV (reference sequence). This chain's CDR3 is CASSLASVETQYF. As DNA, the CDR3 is TGTGCCAGCAGCTTAGCTAGCGTAGAGACCCAGTACTTC.

In its sample, this clonotype was seen once. The rearrangement uses TRBV4-1 and TRBJ2-7, with 7 nucleotides matching TRBD1. CDR1 is MGHRA, CDR2 YSYEKL, per germline. V shed 1 base and J 2 bases; nucleotides not matched to a gene: 8. This CDR3 spans 16 amino acids. CDR3: CASSQGGDRATYEQYF. In DNA, the CDR3 is TGCGCCAGCAGCCAAGGGGGAGACAGGGCCACCTACGAGCAGTACTTC.

CDR3 amino acids: CSVQPLAKNIQYF. CDR3 DNA: TGCAGCGTCCAACCCCTAGCCAAAAACATTCAGTACTTC. V gene TRBV29-1 combines with J gene TRBJ2-4, with D uncertain. Germline loops: CDR1 SQVTM, CDR2 ANQGSEA. The CDR3 loop spans 13 amino acids. V lost 6 bases, J lost 0 bases, and 9 bases lay in between.